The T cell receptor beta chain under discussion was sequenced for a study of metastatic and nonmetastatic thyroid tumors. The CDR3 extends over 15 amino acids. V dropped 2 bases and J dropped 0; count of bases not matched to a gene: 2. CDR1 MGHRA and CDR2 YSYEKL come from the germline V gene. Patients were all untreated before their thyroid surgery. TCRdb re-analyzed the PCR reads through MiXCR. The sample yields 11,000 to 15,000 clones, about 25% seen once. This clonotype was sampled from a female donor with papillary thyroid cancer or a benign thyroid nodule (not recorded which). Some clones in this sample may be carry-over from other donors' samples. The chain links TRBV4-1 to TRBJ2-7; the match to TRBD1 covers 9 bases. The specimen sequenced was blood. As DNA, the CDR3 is TGCGCCAGCAGCCAACTGGGACAGGGCTCCTACGAGCAGTACTTC. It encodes CASSQLGQGSYEQYF.